In its sample, the clone carrying this TCR beta chain was seen a few times. What it binds is not known. The data derive from a study of early T cells in non-severe SARS-CoV-2 infection. Overall study findings and caveats: In VDJdb matching, anti-spike CD8 responses were favored while private and CD4 specificities went missing.

The CDR3 has 13 residues. The V gene's germline CDR1 is SEHNR and CDR2 FQNEAQ (reference sequence). The V gene lost 1 base and the J gene lost 6 bases, with 10 bases spanning the gap. Molecules of cDNA were individually given unique molecular identifiers that were attached to them. TCRdb passed the 5' RACE reads through MiXCR, listing each CDR3 protein once. The table has around 77,000 distinct CDR3 sequences, approximately 14% seen once. Sequencing was performed on whole blood, taken at baseline. The chain joins TRBV7-9 to TRBJ2-7; D unclear. This TCR derives from an adult who was a healthcare worker with PCR-confirmed SARS-CoV-2 infection or an uninfected control (not recorded which). CDR3 nucleotide sequence: TGTGCCAGCAGCTTAGAGATCGAGGCCGAGCAGTACTTC. It specifies CASSLEIEAEQYF.